This TCR beta chain is drawn from a study of OX40 agonist ivuxolimab in advanced cancers. Study information: Age averaged 60 years (range roughly 23 to 80), and 82.7% were male.

A remark on this clone: Its antigen remains unidentified.

Overall study findings and caveats: There were, on average, more expanded clones in CD8+ T cells than in CD4+.

CDR1 and CDR2 from the germline V gene are KGHSH and LQKENI. The CDR3 totals 15 residues. Trimming removed 0 bases at V and 1 base at J, with 9 bases between. Only in-frame clones appear in the TCRdb table, and some are missing; sequencing was by immunoSEQ multiplex PCR. The sample includes tens of thousands of clones, 85% to 90% of them seen just once. Specimen: CD4+ or CD8+ T cells sorted from blood, collected in a trial of the OX40 agonist ivuxolimab. The chain carries TRBV18 and TRBJ1-2; D remains ambiguous. This clonotype originated in an adult with an advanced solid tumor such as melanoma, head and neck, liver or kidney cancer. The CDR3 is CASSPPASNNYGYTF. The CDR3 DNA sequence: TGTGCCAGCTCACCACCCGCCAGTAATAACTATGGCTACACCTTC. The complete variable domain, with remaining parts taken from reference TRBV18 and TRBJ1-2, reads NAGVMQNPRHLVRRRGQEARLRCSPMKGHSHVYWYRQLPEEGLKFMVYLQKENIIDESGMPKERFSAEFPKEGPSILRIQQVVRGDSAAYFCASSPPASNNYGYTFGSGTRLTVV.